This is a list of T cell receptor beta chains from one sample in a study of blood T cell repertoires in COVID-19. The protocol was immunoSEQ multiplex PCR, while the TCRdb copy is restricted to in-frame clones and leaves out a portion. The sample has about 150,000 clones, 60% to 85% seen once. The sequenced material came from peripheral blood. Every receptor here comes from a man aged 45-60 years with acute or convalescent COVID-19. Each CDR3 is given with its conserved first and last residue. The order of the fields is CDR3 DNA, CDR3 protein, V gene, J gene, D gene, clone size. D genes are given only for firm matches. The listing skips clone size in some rows; elsewhere it reads once, few, many or a size class.

cdr3_nt: TGCAGTGCTAGTATACCCAGGGGGTGGGGCGAGCAGTACTTC
cdr3_aa: CSASIPRGWGEQYF
v_call: TRBV20-1
j_call: TRBJ2-7
d_call: TRBD1
clone_size: NA

cdr3_nt: TGTGCCAGCAGCCATACTAGCGACCCCTACAATGAGCAGTTCTTC
cdr3_aa: CASSHTSDPYNEQFF
v_call: TRBV3-1/TRBV3-2
j_call: TRBJ2-1
d_call: TRBD2
clone_size: once

cdr3_nt: TGTGCCACCAGCAATCAGGGAGAGACCCAGTACTTC
cdr3_aa: CATSNQGETQYF
v_call: TRBV15
j_call: TRBJ2-5
d_call: NA
clone_size: NA

cdr3_nt: TGCAGCGTTGAGGCGGGGGCCTATGGCTACACCTTC
cdr3_aa: CSVEAGAYGYTF
v_call: TRBV29-1
j_call: TRBJ1-2
d_call: NA
clone_size: NA

cdr3_nt: TGCAGCGGTGCAATGGGACAGGGGGGCACTGAAGCTTTCTTT
cdr3_aa: CSGAMGQGGTEAFF
v_call: TRBV29-1
j_call: TRBJ1-1
d_call: TRBD1
clone_size: NA

cdr3_nt: TGTGCCAGCAGACAGAAAGACAGGGGTGACACTGAAGCTTTCTTT
cdr3_aa: CASRQKDRGDTEAFF
v_call: TRBV6-4
j_call: TRBJ1-1
d_call: TRBD1
clone_size: NA

cdr3_nt: TGTGCCAGCACCCCCCGCGTCCATGGCTACACCTTC
cdr3_aa: CASTPRVHGYTF
v_call: TRBV6-4
j_call: TRBJ1-2
d_call: NA
clone_size: NA

cdr3_nt: TGTGCCATCACCCAGGGGTCTAACTATGGCTACACCTTC
cdr3_aa: CAITQGSNYGYTF
v_call: TRBV10-3
j_call: TRBJ1-2
d_call: NA
clone_size: NA

cdr3_nt: TGCGCCAGCAGCCAAGATCTTACTACCTTTGGGCAGTTCTTC
cdr3_aa: CASSQDLTTFGQFF
v_call: TRBV4-1
j_call: TRBJ2-1
d_call: NA
clone_size: NA

cdr3_nt: TGTGCCAGTAGTCCGGCGTCGACAGGGGGCTGGGGCACTGAAGCTTTCTTT
cdr3_aa: CASSPASTGGWGTEAFF
v_call: TRBV19
j_call: TRBJ1-1
d_call: TRBD1
clone_size: once

cdr3_nt: TGTGCCATCAGTGAGTTGGGGGGTCGGACTGAAGCTTTCTTT
cdr3_aa: CAISELGGRTEAFF
v_call: TRBV10-3
j_call: TRBJ1-1
d_call: NA
clone_size: NA

cdr3_nt: TGTGCCAGCAGCCTCCAGGTCTACGGGGAGCTGTTTTTT
cdr3_aa: CASSLQVYGELFF
v_call: TRBV12-3/TRBV12-4
j_call: TRBJ2-2
d_call: NA
clone_size: NA

cdr3_nt: TGTGCCAGCTCACTGGGGCTCGGCACTGAAGCTTTCTTT
cdr3_aa: CASSLGLGTEAFF
v_call: TRBV18
j_call: TRBJ1-1
d_call: NA
clone_size: once

cdr3_nt: TGTGCCAGCAGCTTGTACGACAGGGTTAATGAAAAACTGTTTTTT
cdr3_aa: CASSLYDRVNEKLFF
v_call: TRBV5-6
j_call: TRBJ1-4
d_call: TRBD1
clone_size: NA

cdr3_nt: TGTGCCAGTAGTATACCTCCGGGGGATACGCAGTATTTT
cdr3_aa: CASSIPPGDTQYF
v_call: TRBV19
j_call: TRBJ2-3
d_call: NA
clone_size: NA

cdr3_nt: TGTGCCAGCTCACCCCCAGGATCTAGCACAGATACGCAGTATTTT
cdr3_aa: CASSPPGSSTDTQYF
v_call: TRBV18
j_call: TRBJ2-3
d_call: NA
clone_size: few

cdr3_nt: TGTGCCTGGACCCCCCTAGGTAGACAGGCCAGCACTGAAGCTTTCTTT
cdr3_aa: CAWTPLGRQASTEAFF
v_call: TRBV30
j_call: TRBJ1-1
d_call: NA
clone_size: NA

cdr3_nt: TGTGCCAGCAGCTTATGGGGCGGGGGGGCCCCAGATACGCAGTATTTT
cdr3_aa: CASSLWGGGAPDTQYF
v_call: TRBV7-2
j_call: TRBJ2-3
d_call: TRBD2
clone_size: NA

cdr3_nt: TGTGCCATCAGTGAGGACAGGGAAGAAGAGACCCAGTACTTC
cdr3_aa: CAISEDREEETQYF
v_call: TRBV10-3
j_call: TRBJ2-5
d_call: TRBD1
clone_size: NA

cdr3_nt: TGCGCCAGCAGCTTGGACACCTCTAATGAAAAACTGTTTTTT
cdr3_aa: CASSLDTSNEKLFF
v_call: TRBV5-1
j_call: TRBJ1-4
d_call: NA
clone_size: NA

cdr3_nt: TGTGCCAGCAGTGAAACCGGACAGGGAGGCCCTGAAGCTTTCTTT
cdr3_aa: CASSETGQGGPEAFF
v_call: TRBV6-1
j_call: TRBJ1-1
d_call: TRBD1
clone_size: NA

cdr3_nt: TGTGCCAGCAGCTTGGGTGACGGACTCGGCCTGGGACTAGCTACAGATACGCAGTATTTT
cdr3_aa: CASSLGDGLGLGLATDTQYF
v_call: TRBV5-4
j_call: TRBJ2-3
d_call: TRBD2
clone_size: NA

cdr3_nt: TGTGCCAGCAGCGTAGCAAATCAGGGGAAAGAGCAGTACTTC
cdr3_aa: CASSVANQGKEQYF
v_call: TRBV9
j_call: TRBJ2-7
d_call: NA
clone_size: NA

cdr3_nt: TGTGCCAGCTCACCTGGGCTCGTCTCCTACAATGAGCAGTTCTTC
cdr3_aa: CASSPGLVSYNEQFF
v_call: TRBV18
j_call: TRBJ2-1
d_call: NA
clone_size: NA

cdr3_nt: TGCGCCAGCAGCTTGTATCCAGATACGCAGTATTTT
cdr3_aa: CASSLYPDTQYF
v_call: TRBV5-1
j_call: TRBJ2-3
d_call: NA
clone_size: NA

cdr3_nt: TGTGCCAGCAGTCCGGACAGGGTTTCTTACAATGAGCAGTTCTTC
cdr3_aa: CASSPDRVSYNEQFF
v_call: TRBV6-4
j_call: TRBJ2-1
d_call: TRBD1
clone_size: NA

cdr3_nt: TGTGCCAGCAGCTCCTTCGGGCAGGGGGATCAGCCCCAGCATTTT
cdr3_aa: CASSSFGQGDQPQHF
v_call: TRBV7-2
j_call: TRBJ1-5
d_call: TRBD1
clone_size: NA

cdr3_nt: TGTGCCACCAGTGACCCGCGGGGGGGGAGGACAGATACGCAGTATTTT
cdr3_aa: CATSDPRGGRTDTQYF
v_call: TRBV24-1
j_call: TRBJ2-3
d_call: TRBD2
clone_size: NA

cdr3_nt: TGTGCCAGCAGTCCCAAAGCCAGGGACTATGGCTACACCTTC
cdr3_aa: CASSPKARDYGYTF
v_call: TRBV6-5
j_call: TRBJ1-2
d_call: NA
clone_size: once

cdr3_nt: TGCGCCAGCACTGGACAGGCCTACGAGCAGTACTTC
cdr3_aa: CASTGQAYEQYF
v_call: TRBV5-1
j_call: TRBJ2-7
d_call: TRBD1
clone_size: NA

cdr3_nt: TGTGCCAGCAGCTTAGGGGTCGGGGGGGCCTCAGAGACCCAGTACTTC
cdr3_aa: CASSLGVGGASETQYF
v_call: TRBV7-6
j_call: TRBJ2-5
d_call: TRBD2
clone_size: once

cdr3_nt: TGTGCCAGCAGCCAAGAAAGATCGGGCAGGGGCTATGGCTACACCTTC
cdr3_aa: CASSQERSGRGYGYTF
v_call: TRBV14
j_call: TRBJ1-2
d_call: NA
clone_size: NA

cdr3_nt: TGTGCCAGCAGGACAGGGGGCAAGGAGACCCAGTACTTC
cdr3_aa: CASRTGGKETQYF
v_call: TRBV12-3/TRBV12-4
j_call: TRBJ2-5
d_call: TRBD1
clone_size: NA

cdr3_nt: TGCGCCAGCAGCCAGGACCCGGGATCGGGGAATGAAAAACTGTTTTTT
cdr3_aa: CASSQDPGSGNEKLFF
v_call: TRBV4-1
j_call: TRBJ1-4
d_call: NA
clone_size: NA

cdr3_nt: TGTGCCAGCAGGTTCACAGGGGGCTTTGGGTCACCCCTCCACTTT
cdr3_aa: CASRFTGGFGSPLHF
v_call: TRBV5-8
j_call: TRBJ1-6
d_call: TRBD1
clone_size: NA

cdr3_nt: TGTGCCAGCAGTTTTGGAGGTAATAATGAGCAGTTCTTC
cdr3_aa: CASSFGGNNEQFF
v_call: TRBV12-3/TRBV12-4
j_call: TRBJ2-1
d_call: NA
clone_size: NA

cdr3_nt: TGCGCCAGCAGCTTGGGGACCCAGGGTCCCACCTCCTACGAGCAGTACTTC
cdr3_aa: CASSLGTQGPTSYEQYF
v_call: TRBV5-1
j_call: TRBJ2-7
d_call: NA
clone_size: NA

cdr3_nt: TGTGCCAGCAGTGAATCGGATGGGGGCGATGGCGGGGAGCTGTTTTTT
cdr3_aa: CASSESDGGDGGELFF
v_call: TRBV25-1
j_call: TRBJ2-2
d_call: NA
clone_size: NA

cdr3_nt: TGTGCCACCAGGACAGAATACTCCTACGAGCAGTACTTC
cdr3_aa: CATRTEYSYEQYF
v_call: TRBV19
j_call: TRBJ2-7
d_call: NA
clone_size: NA

cdr3_nt: TGTGCCAGCAGCCAAGCATCAGGGGTTAGGGGCTATGGCTACACCTTC
cdr3_aa: CASSQASGVRGYGYTF
v_call: TRBV3-1/TRBV3-2
j_call: TRBJ1-2
d_call: NA
clone_size: NA

cdr3_nt: TGCGCCAGCAGCCCATTAGCGGGGAACAATGAGCAGTTCTTC
cdr3_aa: CASSPLAGNNEQFF
v_call: TRBV5-1
j_call: TRBJ2-1
d_call: TRBD2
clone_size: NA

cdr3_nt: TGTGCCATCAGTGACGGGGGACTAGCGTCCGGGGAGCTGTTTTTT
cdr3_aa: CAISDGGLASGELFF
v_call: TRBV10-3
j_call: TRBJ2-2
d_call: TRBD2
clone_size: NA

cdr3_nt: TGTGCCAGCAGCCGGGGACTAGCGGGAACAGATACGCAGTATTTT
cdr3_aa: CASSRGLAGTDTQYF
v_call: TRBV3-1/TRBV3-2
j_call: TRBJ2-3
d_call: TRBD2
clone_size: NA

cdr3_nt: TGTGCCAGCAGTAACGGGGGTCCTAGCTATGGCTACACCTTC
cdr3_aa: CASSNGGPSYGYTF
v_call: TRBV28
j_call: TRBJ1-2
d_call: NA
clone_size: NA

cdr3_nt: TGTGCCAGCAGCTCCGGACAGGGGCGGAATTCACCCCTCCACTTT
cdr3_aa: CASSSGQGRNSPLHF
v_call: TRBV6-2/TRBV6-3
j_call: TRBJ1-6
d_call: TRBD1
clone_size: NA

cdr3_nt: TGTGCCAGCAGCCCCCAGGGCCGTCCCGGAAACACCATATATTTT
cdr3_aa: CASSPQGRPGNTIYF
v_call: TRBV3-1/TRBV3-2
j_call: TRBJ1-3
d_call: NA
clone_size: few

cdr3_nt: TGTGCCAGCAGGGAGGGGCAGGGCTTGGAGCAGTTCTTC
cdr3_aa: CASREGQGLEQFF
v_call: TRBV6-5
j_call: TRBJ2-1
d_call: NA
clone_size: few

cdr3_nt: TGTGCCAGCAGCAGGGACAGCAATAGCAATCAGCCCCAGCATTTT
cdr3_aa: CASSRDSNSNQPQHF
v_call: TRBV21-1
j_call: TRBJ1-5
d_call: NA
clone_size: NA

cdr3_nt: TGTGCCAGCTCGCCCGACAGGCAGAACTATGGCTACACCTTC
cdr3_aa: CASSPDRQNYGYTF
v_call: TRBV18
j_call: TRBJ1-2
d_call: NA
clone_size: NA